This T cell receptor beta chain was captured in a study of healthy donors' naive CD4 and CD8 T cells. In the case of this clonotype: Its antigen remains unknown.

TCR libraries were built from about 500 ng of total RNA by linear amplification. TCRdb used MiXCR to reprocess the reads, holding one entry per CDR3 protein. Of 150,000 to 200,000 distinct CDR3 sequences listed, about four fifths are singletons. CDR1 and CDR2 from the germline V gene are GTSNPN and SVGIG (reference sequence). CDR3 size: 15 residues. V gave up 1 base and J gave up 0 bases, with 7 bases separating them. Study-level points and caveats: Possible naive T cell homeostatic proliferation bias remained unaddressed.

The sample was naive CD4+ and CD8+ T cells sorted from blood, pooled from several donors. The clonotype was recovered from a pool of human donors in good health; the sample pools cells from several healthy donors. This chain joins TRBV30 and TRBJ2-6; perhaps TRBD1 as D (5 bases). This CDR3 reads CAWSEDNSGANVLTF. In DNA, the CDR3 is TGTGCCTGGAGTGAGGACAACTCTGGGGCCAACGTCCTGACTTTC.